This T cell receptor (beta chain) comes out of a study of blood T cell repertoires in COVID-19. Germline CDR1 is ENHRY and CDR2 is SYGVKD. The CDR3 consists of 17 residues. The junction had 10 bases not matched to a gene; V was cut back by 2 bases and J by 4 bases. The protocol was immunoSEQ multiplex PCR, while the TCRdb copy is restricted to in-frame clones and leaves out a portion. Among around 60,000 clones listed, 91% were seen once. This TCR came from a man between 60 and 75 years old with acute or convalescent COVID-19. The chain combines TRBV10-3 with TRBJ2-1, with 8 bases matching TRBD2. Specimen: peripheral blood. Here the CDR3 reads CAISERGGGRTYNEQFF. In nucleotides, the CDR3 is TGTGCCATCAGTGAGCGTGGCGGCGGGAGGACTTACAATGAGCAGTTCTTC.